This T cell receptor beta chain was retrieved from a study of blood T cells in healthy people across ages. Study-level points and caveats: With donor CMV status unknown, expanded clonotype changes were possibly confounded.

The CDR3 runs 11 residues. The V gene lost 4 bases and the J gene lost 7 bases, with 5 bases spanning the gap. Germline V lookup: CDR1 SNHLY, CDR2 FYNNEI. A J-beta primer mix and a sample-barcoded 5' primer were used in a second PCR of about 7 to 12 cycles. Each CDR3 protein gets one entry after TCRdb re-called the 5' RACE reads with MiXCR. The sample lists fewer than 900,000 distinct CDR3 sequences, about 36% occurring once. Notes on this clonotype: Its cognate antigen is unknown.

This clonotype was obtained from a man in his late teens or twenties in good health. J is TRBJ2-1 and V is TRBV2; D is unresolved. The source material was blood. This CDR3 reads CASSGSNEQFF. In DNA, the CDR3 is TGTGCCAGCAGTGGCTCGAATGAGCAGTTCTTC.